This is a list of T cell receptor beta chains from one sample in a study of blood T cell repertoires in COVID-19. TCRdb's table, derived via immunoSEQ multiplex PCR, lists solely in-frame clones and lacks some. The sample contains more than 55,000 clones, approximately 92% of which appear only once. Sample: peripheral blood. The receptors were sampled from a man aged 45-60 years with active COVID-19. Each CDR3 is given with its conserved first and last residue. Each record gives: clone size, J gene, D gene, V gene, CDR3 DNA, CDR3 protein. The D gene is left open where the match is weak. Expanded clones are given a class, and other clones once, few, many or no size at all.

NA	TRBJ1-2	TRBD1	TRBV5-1	TGCGCCAGTAAAGAAGGGACAGGGTTTGGCTATGGCTACACCTTC	CASKEGTGFGYGYTF
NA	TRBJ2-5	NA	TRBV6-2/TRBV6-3	TGTGCCAGCACCCCCGGCGGGATACAAGAGACCCAGTACTTC	CASTPGGIQETQYF
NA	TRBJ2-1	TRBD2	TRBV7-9	TGTGCCAGCAGCCAAAGACTAGCGGAGATAAATGAGCAGTTCTTC	CASSQRLAEINEQFF
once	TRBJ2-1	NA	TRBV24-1	TGTGCCACCAGTGATTTGGGTGCAGGCTACAATGAGCAGTTCTTC	CATSDLGAGYNEQFF
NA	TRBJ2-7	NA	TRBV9	TGTGCCAGCAGCGTATCGGGCGGGCCCTACGAGCAGTACTTC	CASSVSGGPYEQYF
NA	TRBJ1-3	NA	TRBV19	TGTGCCAGTAGTAGGGGAGGTCGGGCTGGAAACACCATATATTTT	CASSRGGRAGNTIYF
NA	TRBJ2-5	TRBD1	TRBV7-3	TGTGCCAGCAGCTACAGGGGGCTTTCCGAAGAGACCCAGTACTTC	CASSYRGLSEETQYF
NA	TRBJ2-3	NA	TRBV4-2	TGTGCCAGCAGCCAGCCCGACAGCAGCACAGATACGCAGTATTTT	CASSQPDSSTDTQYF
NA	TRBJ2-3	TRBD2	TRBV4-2	TGTGCCAGCAGCCAAAGACTAGCGACTAGCACAGATACGCAGTATTTT	CASSQRLATSTDTQYF
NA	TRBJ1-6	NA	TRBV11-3	TGTGCCAGCAGCCAATCCGGGACTGGTAATTCACCCCTCCACTTT	CASSQSGTGNSPLHF
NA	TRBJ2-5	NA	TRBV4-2	TGTGCCAGCAGCCAAGTCTCGGAGACCCAGTACTTC	CASSQVSETQYF
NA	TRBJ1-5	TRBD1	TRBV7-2	TGTGCCAGCAGCTCCCGGTTGGCAGGGGGCGTGAAGAGCAATCAGCCCCAGCATTTT	CASSSRLAGGVKSNQPQHF
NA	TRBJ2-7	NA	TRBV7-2	TGTGCCAGCAGCGCCCTTAGCGGTCCCTACGAGCAGTACTTC	CASSALSGPYEQYF
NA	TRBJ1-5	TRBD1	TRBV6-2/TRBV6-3	TGTGCCAGCAGCCCACAGGGGGAGGAACAGCCCCAGCATTTT	CASSPQGEEQPQHF
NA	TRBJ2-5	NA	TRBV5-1	TGCGCCAGCAGCTGGAACTCCGGGAGCCAAGAGACCCAGTACTTC	CASSWNSGSQETQYF
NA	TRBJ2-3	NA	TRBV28	TGTGCCAGCAGTTTAAGGCGGGGCCTTCGCACAGATACGCAGTATTTT	CASSLRRGLRTDTQYF
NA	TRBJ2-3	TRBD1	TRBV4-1	TGCGCCAGCAGCCGGGGGACAGGGGCGGAAGATACGCAGTATTTT	CASSRGTGAEDTQYF
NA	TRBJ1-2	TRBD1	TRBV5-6	TGTGCCAGCAGCTTCGACAGGGATGGCTACACCTTC	CASSFDRDGYTF
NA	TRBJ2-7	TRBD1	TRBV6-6	TGTGCCAGCAGCCCCGGACAGGGCTCCTACGAGCAGTACTTC	CASSPGQGSYEQYF
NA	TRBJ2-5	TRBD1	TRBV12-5	TGTGCTAGTGGTTTTGGGACAGTCGAGACCCAGTACTTC	CASGFGTVETQYF
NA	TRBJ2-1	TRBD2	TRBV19	TGTGCCAGTGCCCCGGGACTAGCGGGGTTCACGGAGCAGTTCTTC	CASAPGLAGFTEQFF
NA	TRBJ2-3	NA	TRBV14	TGTGCCAGCAGCCCTGAACCGACTAGGACGGATACGCAGTATTTT	CASSPEPTRTDTQYF
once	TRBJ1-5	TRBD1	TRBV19	TGTGCCAGTAGTATCGGAGGGGGCAAGAGCAATCAGCCCCAGCATTTT	CASSIGGGKSNQPQHF
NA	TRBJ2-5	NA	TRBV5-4	TGTGCCAGCAGCTTTTCGCCTAGAGAAGAGACCCAGTACTTC	CASSFSPREETQYF
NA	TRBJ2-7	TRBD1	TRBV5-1	TGCGCCAGCAGCTTGGGACAGGGTTTCGACGAGCAGTACTTC	CASSLGQGFDEQYF
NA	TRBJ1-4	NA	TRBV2	TGTGCCAGCAGTGAACTGTCGGGGGTTACAGAAAAACTGTTTTTT	CASSELSGVTEKLFF
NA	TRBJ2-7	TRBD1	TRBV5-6	TGTGCCAGCAGCTCTTGGACAGGCCGCGAGCAGTACTTC	CASSSWTGREQYF
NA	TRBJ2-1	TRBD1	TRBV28	TGTGCCAGCAGTTTATCCGGCAGGGGGTCCTACAATGAGCAGTTCTTC	CASSLSGRGSYNEQFF
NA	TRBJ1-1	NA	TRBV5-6	TGTGCCAGCAGCTCCGGCCGCTTACTGAGGGCTTTCTTT	CASSSGRLLRAFF
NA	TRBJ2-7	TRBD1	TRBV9	TGTGCCAGCAGCTTCTCCGCCGGGACAGGGGGCGGGGAGCAGTACTTC	CASSFSAGTGGGEQYF
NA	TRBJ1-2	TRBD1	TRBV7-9	TGTGCCAGCAGCCCCAACCGGGACAGCATATTCTATGGCTACACCTTC	CASSPNRDSIFYGYTF
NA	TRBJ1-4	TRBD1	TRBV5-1	TGCGCCAGCAGCTCCAGGACAGGAAAAACTAATGAAAAACTGTTTTTT	CASSSRTGKTNEKLFF
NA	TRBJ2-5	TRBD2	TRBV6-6	TGTCCAACGAAAGGTAGGGAGGGCCGGAAAGAGACCCAGTACTTC	CPTKGREGRKETQYF
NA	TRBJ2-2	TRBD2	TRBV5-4	TGTGCCAGCAGCTTAGCGGGAGGGCCCGGGGAGCTGTTTTTT	CASSLAGGPGELFF
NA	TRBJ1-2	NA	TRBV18	TGTGCCAGCTCACCACCGAACAGCCGGGAGGGCTACACCTTC	CASSPPNSREGYTF
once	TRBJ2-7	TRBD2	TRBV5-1	TGCGCCAGCAGCTGGGGGGGAATCCACGAGCAGTACTTC	CASSWGGIHEQYF
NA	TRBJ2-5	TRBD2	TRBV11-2	TGTGCCAGCAGCCCGACTAGCGGGGGGGCCCCCCAGTACTTC	CASSPTSGGAPQYF
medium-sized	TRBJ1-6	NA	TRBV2	TGTGTTGGAGGTACCGACTATAATTCACCCCTCCACTTT	CVGGTDYNSPLHF
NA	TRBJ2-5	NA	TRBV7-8	TGTGCCAGCAGCTTAGTTGCGGGGTTGGAGACCCAGTACTTC	CASSLVAGLETQYF
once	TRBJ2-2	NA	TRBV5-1	TGCGCCAGCAGCTTGGAAACTAGCGGGGAGCTGTTTTTT	CASSLETSGELFF
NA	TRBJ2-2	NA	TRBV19	TGTGCCAGTAGTATAAGGAGGCAAACCGGGGAGCTGTTTTTT	CASSIRRQTGELFF
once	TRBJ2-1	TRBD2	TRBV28	TGTGCCAGCCACACGGTTACTAGCGGGGACAATGAGCAGTTCTTC	CASHTVTSGDNEQFF
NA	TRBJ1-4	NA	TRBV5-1	TGCGCCAGCAGCAAGGGAGGGGCTGGGGAAAAACTGTTTTTT	CASSKGGAGEKLFF
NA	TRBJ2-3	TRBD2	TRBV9	TGTGCCAGCAGCGCTAGCGGGGGGATCTCAGATACGCAGTATTTT	CASSASGGISDTQYF
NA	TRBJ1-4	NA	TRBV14	TGTGCCAGCAGCCAAGAGCAGGGGCCTGGTGAAAAACTGTTTTTT	CASSQEQGPGEKLFF